The entry below gives a single T cell receptor (beta chain) sequence along with its context. PCR used 60 Vbeta primers and 13 Jbeta primers. Sequencing was performed with immunoSEQ multiplex PCR; in TCRdb, only in-frame clones are kept and a portion is missing. The table has about 180,000 clones, about 80% seen once. These data come from a study of cytomegalovirus exposure and HLA in healthy donors. The CDR3 contains 13 residues. Germline loops: CDR1 SGHVS, CDR2 FQNEAQ. Trimming removed 1 base from V and 6 bases from J; junction bases left unmatched: 0. What was sequenced was PBMCs. The TCR sequence derives from a woman in her 30s in good health and CMV-seropositive. This chain connects TRBV7-8 to TRBJ1-1, with 9 bases lining up with TRBD1. CDR3 DNA sequence: TGTGCCAGCAGCTTAGACAGGGGGCCTGAAGCTTTCTTT. Its translation is CASSLDRGPEAFF. Variable domain in full (rest from reference TRBV7-8 and TRBJ1-1): GAGVSQSPRYKVAKRGQDVALRCDPISGHVSLFWYQQALGQGPEFLTYFQNEAQLDKSGLPSDRFFAERPEGSVSTLKIQRTQQEDSAVYLCASSLDRGPEAFFGQGTRLTVV.